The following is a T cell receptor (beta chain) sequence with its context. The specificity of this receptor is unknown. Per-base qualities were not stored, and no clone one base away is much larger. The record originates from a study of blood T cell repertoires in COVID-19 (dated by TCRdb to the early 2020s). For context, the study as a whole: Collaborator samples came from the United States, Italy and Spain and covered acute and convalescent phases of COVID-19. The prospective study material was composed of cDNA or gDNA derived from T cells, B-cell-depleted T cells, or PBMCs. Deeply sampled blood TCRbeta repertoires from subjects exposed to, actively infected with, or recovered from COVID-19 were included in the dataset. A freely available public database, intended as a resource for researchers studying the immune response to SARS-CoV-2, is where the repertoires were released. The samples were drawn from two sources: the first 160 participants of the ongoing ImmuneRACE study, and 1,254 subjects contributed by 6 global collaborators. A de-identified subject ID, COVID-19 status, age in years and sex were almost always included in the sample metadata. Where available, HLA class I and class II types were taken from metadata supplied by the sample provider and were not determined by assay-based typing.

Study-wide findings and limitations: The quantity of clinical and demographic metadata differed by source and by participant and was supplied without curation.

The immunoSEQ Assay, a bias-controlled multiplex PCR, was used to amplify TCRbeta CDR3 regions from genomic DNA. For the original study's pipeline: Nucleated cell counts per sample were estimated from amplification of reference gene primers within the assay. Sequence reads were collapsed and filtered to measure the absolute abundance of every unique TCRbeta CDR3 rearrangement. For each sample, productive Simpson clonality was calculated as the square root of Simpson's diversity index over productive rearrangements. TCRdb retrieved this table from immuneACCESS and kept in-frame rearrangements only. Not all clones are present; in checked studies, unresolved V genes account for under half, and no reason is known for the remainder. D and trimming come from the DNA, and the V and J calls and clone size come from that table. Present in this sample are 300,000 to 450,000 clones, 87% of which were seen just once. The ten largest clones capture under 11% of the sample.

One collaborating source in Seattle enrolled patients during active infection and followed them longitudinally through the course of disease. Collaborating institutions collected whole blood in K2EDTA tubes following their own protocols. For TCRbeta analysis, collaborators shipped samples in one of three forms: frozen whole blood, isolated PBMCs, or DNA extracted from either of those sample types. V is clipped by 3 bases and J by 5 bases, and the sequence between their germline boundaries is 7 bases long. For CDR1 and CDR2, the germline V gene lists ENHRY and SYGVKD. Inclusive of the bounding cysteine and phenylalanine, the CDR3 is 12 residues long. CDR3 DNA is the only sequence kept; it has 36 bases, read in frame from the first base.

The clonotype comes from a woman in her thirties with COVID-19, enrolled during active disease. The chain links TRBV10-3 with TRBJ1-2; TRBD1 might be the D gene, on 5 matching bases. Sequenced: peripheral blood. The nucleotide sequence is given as TGTGCCATCAGTGACTCAGGGTATGGCTACACCTTC. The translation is CAISDSGYGYTF.